The rows below give T cell receptor beta chains drawn from one sample of a study of blood T cell repertoires in COVID-19. Profiled with immunoSEQ multiplex PCR; TCRdb holds only in-frame clones, not every one. Among about 66,000 clones, more than 70% were seen once, and the ten largest hold 6.9%. Sequences were obtained from peripheral blood. The receptor source for this set is a man in his fifties with active COVID-19. CDR3s include the opening cysteine and the closing phenylalanine or tryptophan. A D gene is named only where the DNA matches it firmly. Clone size, where shown, is once, few, many, or a class for clones that have expanded.

clone_size j_call d_call v_call cdr3_aa cdr3_nt
. TRBJ1-3 TRBD1 TRBV5-1 CASSLFGQGRSGNTIYF TGCGCCAGCAGCTTGTTCGGACAGGGGCGTTCGGGAAACACCATATATTTT
. TRBJ1-5 . TRBV4-2 CASSQDSDSLSQPQHF TGTGCCAGCAGCCAAGATTCAGACAGTTTATCTCAGCCCCAGCATTTT
. TRBJ2-7 TRBD1 TRBV6-2/TRBV6-3 CASSLLGQGVPYEQYF TGTGCCAGCAGTCTCCTGGGACAGGGGGTTCCATACGAGCAGTACTTC
. TRBJ2-2 TRBD2 TRBV2 CASSETSGISGELFF TGTGCCAGCAGTGAAACTAGCGGGATATCCGGGGAGCTGTTTTTT
. TRBJ2-5 TRBD2 TRBV2 CASRERLAGQETQYF TGTGCCAGCAGGGAAAGACTAGCGGGGCAAGAGACCCAGTACTTC
. TRBJ1-1 . TRBV19 CASSKLTSGLNTEAFF TGTGCCAGTAGTAAGCTAACTAGCGGGTTGAACACTGAAGCTTTCTTT
. TRBJ2-6 TRBD1 TRBV6-5 CASSLTGGGGANVLTF TGTGCCAGCAGTTTGACAGGGGGAGGAGGGGCCAACGTCCTGACTTTC
. TRBJ2-7 TRBD2 TRBV7-2 CASSEISGGRSYEQYF TGTGCCAGCAGCGAAATTAGCGGGGGACGCTCCTACGAGCAGTACTTC
. TRBJ2-1 TRBD2 TRBV27 CASGLAGGYNEQFF TGTGCCAGTGGACTAGCGGGAGGCTACAATGAGCAGTTCTTC
. TRBJ1-3 . TRBV19 CASSMGRASGNTIYF TGTGCCAGTAGTATGGGCAGAGCCTCTGGAAACACCATATATTTT
. TRBJ1-6 TRBD1 TRBV7-3 CASSLAGTGTNSPLHF TGTGCCAGCAGCTTAGCAGGGACAGGGACGAATTCACCCCTCCACTTT
. TRBJ2-7 TRBD1 TRBV25-1 CASRRGQGGYEQYF TGTGCCAGCAGACGGGGACAGGGTGGCTACGAGCAGTACTTC
. TRBJ1-5 TRBD1 TRBV6-6 CASSRRDRGKGSNQPQHF TGTGCCAGCAGTCGCCGGGACAGGGGGAAGGGAAGCAATCAGCCCCAGCATTTT
few TRBJ1-6 . TRBV11-2 CASSQQGSPFTLHF TGTGCCAGCAGCCAACAGGGCTCTCCGTTCACCCTCCACTTT
few TRBJ2-5 . TRBV6-1 CASSDGQPRAQYF TGTGCCAGCAGTGACGGACAGCCTCGGGCCCAGTACTTC
. TRBJ2-1 TRBD1 TRBV3-1/TRBV3-2 CASSRDRGEGYNEQFF TGTGCCAGCAGCCGGGACAGGGGTGAAGGCTACAATGAGCAGTTCTTC
. TRBJ2-3 TRBD2 TRBV4-1 CASSQPPAGEPGADTQYF TGCGCCAGCAGCCAACCACCCGCGGGGGAGCCCGGCGCAGATACGCAGTATTTT
few TRBJ2-4 . TRBV11-3 CASSSDLLLAKNIQYF TGTGCCAGCAGCTCAGATTTACTCCTAGCCAAAAACATTCAGTACTTC
. TRBJ1-2 . TRBV19 CASRTEIYGYTF TGTGCCAGCCGGACAGAGATCTATGGCTACACCTTC
. TRBJ2-5 TRBD2 TRBV4-2 CASSQDAPGGTQYF TGTGCCAGCAGCCAAGACGCCCCGGGGGGGACCCAGTACTTC
few TRBJ2-3 TRBD2 TRBV6-4 CASSASGSTDTQYF TGTGCCAGCAGTGCTAGCGGGAGCACAGATACGCAGTATTTT
. TRBJ2-3 . TRBV12-3/TRBV12-4 CASSLTPADTQYF TGTGCCAGCAGCCTGACTCCCGCAGATACGCAGTATTTT
. TRBJ2-3 TRBD2 TRBV5-1 CASSSTSGVPYTQYF TGCGCCAGCAGCTCGACTAGCGGGGTTCCGTATACGCAGTATTTT
. TRBJ2-2 TRBD2 TRBV2 CASSGLAGSTGELFF TGTGCCAGCAGTGGGCTAGCGGGATCCACCGGGGAGCTGTTTTTT
. TRBJ1-1 . TRBV6-6 CASSYRGEAFF TGTGCCAGCAGTTACAGAGGTGAAGCTTTCTTT
. TRBJ1-2 . TRBV3-1/TRBV3-2 CASSQAGQTYGYTF TGTGCCAGCAGCCAAGCTGGACAGACCTATGGCTACACCTTC
. TRBJ1-2 TRBD1 TRBV19 CASSIDLGGSGYTF TGTGCCAGTAGTATAGATTTAGGGGGCTCTGGCTACACCTTC
. TRBJ1-1 TRBD1 TRBV7-6 CASSPGQGIRGEAFF TGTGCCAGCAGCCCTGGACAGGGCATAAGAGGTGAAGCTTTCTTT
few TRBJ2-6 . TRBV12-5 CASGFNLGLSGANVLTF TGTGCTAGTGGTTTCAACCTGGGGCTCTCTGGGGCCAACGTCCTGACTTTC
. TRBJ1-1 TRBD1 TRBV19 CASSIRQGSVEAFF TGTGCCAGTAGTATAAGACAGGGAAGCGTTGAAGCTTTCTTT
once TRBJ1-1 . TRBV7-3 CASSYQGGTEAFF TGTGCCAGCAGCTACCAGGGAGGCACTGAAGCTTTCTTT
few TRBJ1-5 . TRBV27 CASGVRANQPQHF TGTGCCAGCGGGGTCAGGGCTAATCAGCCCCAGCATTTT
. TRBJ1-1 . TRBV3-1/TRBV3-2 CASSRQGSGEAFF TGTGCCAGCAGTCGTCAAGGCAGCGGTGAAGCTTTCTTT
. TRBJ1-3 . TRBV15 CATSRPGQMMFGNTIYF TGTGCCACCAGCCGCCCCGGACAGATGATGTTTGGAAACACCATATATTTT